This record covers a single T cell receptor beta chain. Its antigen is still unknown. This record comes from a study of blood T cells in healthy people across ages. Study overall: Template switching retrieved approximately one barcoded beta molecule for each two T cells. General study results and limits: Age showed a roughly linear inverse relationship with TCR beta diversity per million T cells.

J gave up 6 bases and V 7 bases, and 6 bases lay outside the gene matches. The CDR3 contains 13 residues. Through a sample-barcoded 5' primer and a J-beta primer mix, a second PCR was run for about 6 to 11 cycles. TCRdb passed the 5' RACE reads through MiXCR, listing each CDR3 protein once. The data show some 640,000 distinct CDR3 sequences, around half seen once. The clonotype was recovered from a woman between 55 and 75 years old in good health. The chain recombines TRBV12-3 or TRBV12-4 with TRBJ1-2; 9 bases fit TRBD1. The source material was blood. CDR3 sequence: CASTRQGGNGYTF. In DNA, the CDR3 is TGTGCCAGCACCAGACAGGGGGGGAATGGCTACACCTTC.